What follows are 21 T cell receptor beta chains derived from one specimen sequenced in a study of long-term antiretroviral therapy in people with HIV (dated by TCRdb to 2021 to 2024). The immunoSEQ hsTCRB v3.0 assay was used at survey level resolution to sequence the TRB variable region. Sourced from immuneACCESS, this table was stored by TCRdb with only in-frame sequences that have V and J called. A share of the clones is absent; for the studies checked, an unresolved V gene accounts for under half, and the remainder has no known explanation. The sample profile shows 20,000 to 30,000 clones; over 70% of them were found once. The leading ten clones occupy more than 5.5% of the sample. This specimen was unsorted PBMCs, taken 1.1 years before starting antiretroviral therapy. The receptors here all came from a woman in her twenties or thirties with HIV.

The V and J genes are TRBV10-2 and TRBJ1-5; D is possibly TRBD1 (5 bases). V was cut by 3 bases and J by 5 bases, with 14 bases left in between. Per germline, CDR1 WSHSY and CDR2 SAAADI. The length of the CDR3 is 15 residues. DNA for the CDR3: TGCGCCAGCAGTGACTCTTCGTTGGGGGATCAGCCCCAGCATTTT. This encodes CASSDSSLGDQPQHF.

V is TRBV15 and J is TRBJ1-3; D is ambiguous. V lost 0 bases and J lost 2, with 8 bases in between. This CDR3 has 15 amino acids. The V gene's germline CDR1 is LNHNV and CDR2 YYDKDF (reference sequence). CDR3 amino acids: CATSRDKRTGNTIYF. In DNA form, the CDR3 reads TGTGCCACCAGCAGAGATAAGCGAACTGGAAACACCATATATTTT.

The chain is built from TRBV2 and TRBJ1-2, with TRBD1 matching 7 bases. Germline trimming cut 9 bases from V and 7 bases from J; bases unmatched to any gene: 5. CDR1 SNHLY and CDR2 FYNNEI come from the germline V gene. The CDR3 is 11 residues long. This CDR3 reads CARQSGGGYTF. CDR3 sequence (DNA): TGTGCCAGGCAATCAGGGGGTGGCTACACCTTC.

This clone occurred once. The chain couples TRBV6-5 to TRBJ1-1; unclear D gene. The CDR3 covers 15 residues. V was trimmed by 0 bases and J by 1 base, leaving 9 bases between them. Germline V gene sequence: CDR1 MNHEY, CDR2 SVGAGI. CDR3 amino acids: CASSYSLQKNTEAFF. CDR3 DNA: TGTGCCAGCAGTTACTCGTTACAGAAGAACACTGAAGCTTTCTTT.

The chain joins TRBV2 to TRBJ1-1, with D unresolved. The CDR3 consists of 13 residues. V was clipped by 2 bases and J by 3 bases, with 7 bases between them. Germline V CDR1 and CDR2: SNHLY, FYNNEI. The CDR3 is CASSELVDTEAFF. CDR3 coding DNA: TGTGCCAGCAGTGAATTGGTGGACACTGAAGCTTTCTTT.

The chain uses TRBV2 and TRBJ1-1; D remains ambiguous. Trimming removed 1 base at V and 6 bases at J, with 12 bases between. CDR3 size: 14 residues. Germline V gene sequence: CDR1 SNHLY, CDR2 FYNNEI. The CDR3 loop is CASSEGSWAAEAFF. The CDR3 DNA follows: TGTGCCAGCAGTGAAGGTTCGTGGGCCGCTGAAGCTTTCTTT. Based on the CDR3 plus reference TRBV2 and TRBJ1-1, the full variable domain is EPEVTQTPSHQVTQMGQEVILRCVPISNHLYFYWYRQILGQKVEFLVSFYNNEISEKSEIFDDQFSVERPDGSNFTLKIRSTKLEDSAMYFCASSEGSWAAEAFFGQGTRLTVV.

The rearrangement uses TRBV27 and TRBJ2-1; 13 bases are a match to TRBD2. Per the germline V gene, CDR1 is MNHEY and CDR2 is SMNVEV (reference sequence). This CDR3 is built from 16 residues. The V gene end was trimmed by 4 bases and the J gene end by 5 bases; junction bases not matched to a gene: 5. CDR3 loop: CASSSATSGGHNEQFF. In DNA form, the CDR3 reads TGTGCCAGCAGTTCAGCGACTAGCGGGGGGCACAATGAGCAGTTCTTC.

This rearrangement joins TRBV15 to TRBJ2-3; no reliable D call. V lost 2 bases and J lost 2, with 5 bases in between. Germline lookup yields CDR1 LNHNV and CDR2 YYDKDF (reference sequence). This CDR3 is 13 amino acids long. The CDR3 sequence: CATSRIYTDTQYF. CDR3 bases: TGTGCCACCAGCAGAATCTACACAGATACGCAGTATTTT.

The gene calls are TRBV7-2 and TRBJ1-3; the D gene is possibly TRBD1 (6 bases). The CDR3 extends over 16 amino acids. CDR1 and CDR2 (germline): SGHTA, FQGNSA. V was pared by 1 base and J by 4 bases, with 14 bases between. CDR3 bases: TGTGCCAGCAGCTTAGGCGGGACAAATAAGGGAAACACCATATATTTT. This encodes CASSLGGTNKGNTIYF.

The chain combines TRBV6-1 with TRBJ2-5; D is undetermined. This CDR3 contains 12 residues. Trimming left V 10 bases short and J 6 bases short, with 15 bases between. Per germline, CDR1 MNHNS and CDR2 SASEGT. The CDR3 sequence is CAITDGSKTQYF. The CDR3 nucleotides are TGTGCCATTACGGACGGGTCGAAGACCCAGTACTTC.

This clone occurred a few times. This chain joins TRBV19 and TRBJ1-2, with D possibly being TRBD1 (5 bases). This CDR3 region has 12 residues. V was cut by 8 bases and J by 4 bases, with 11 bases left in between. CDR1 and CDR2 (germline): LNHDA, SQIVND (reference sequence). Written as DNA, the CDR3 is TGTGCCAGTCTCGGGGCTTTCTATGGCTACACCTTC. This translates into CASLGAFYGYTF.

The V and J genes are TRBV2 and TRBJ1-2, with 7 bases aligning to TRBD1. Germline V gene sequence: CDR1 SNHLY, CDR2 FYNNEI. There are 13 residues in the CDR3. V gave up 10 bases and J gave up 5 bases; unmatched junction bases: 10. CDR3 sequence reads: CATRPGTAYGYTF. Written as DNA, the CDR3 is TGTGCCACTCGGCCCGGGACAGCTTATGGCTACACCTTC.

This clone was recorded only once. The gene calls are TRBV19 and TRBJ2-5; 10 bases align to TRBD1. Germline assignment: CDR1 LNHDA and CDR2 SQIVND (reference sequence). This CDR3 has 16 amino acids. Losses at the gene ends were 2 bases for V and 3 bases for J; bases not matched to a gene: 6. CDR3 coding DNA: TGTGCCAGTAGTATACTAGGGACAGGGGCAGAAGAGACCCAGTACTTC. This translates into CASSILGTGAEETQYF.

This chain joins TRBV27 and TRBJ2-7, with D perhaps TRBD2 (5 bases). The CDR3 length is 15 residues. With 2 bases removed from V and 3 bases from J, the gap between germline ends came to 14 bases. Germline-derived CDR1 and CDR2 are MNHEY and SMNVEV (reference sequence). The CDR3 reads CASSLTSVGLYEQYF. CDR3 nucleotides: TGTGCCAGCAGTTTAACATCAGTAGGACTCTACGAGCAGTACTTC.

The chain is built from TRBV2 and TRBJ2-2, with D possibly being TRBD1 (5 bases). Germline V CDR1 and CDR2: SNHLY, FYNNEI. The V end lost 7 bases, the J end lost 1 base, and 10 bases lay between the germline ends. The CDR3 is 14 amino acids. CDR3 nucleotides: TGTGCCAGCAAAGGGGATGTGAACACCGGGGAGCTGTTTTTT. This encodes CASKGDVNTGELFF. Together with reference TRBV2 and TRBJ2-2, the CDR3 gives the full variable domain: EPEVTQTPSHQVTQMGQEVILRCVPISNHLYFYWYRQILGQKVEFLVSFYNNEISEKSEIFDDQFSVERPDGSNFTLKIRSTKLEDSAMYFCASKGDVNTGELFFGEGSRLTVL.

The chain is built from TRBV28 and TRBJ2-7; D is uncertain. The germline gives CDR1 MDHEN, CDR2 SYDVKM. CDR3 length: 12 residues. V gave up 6 bases and J gave up 0 bases, with 6 bases separating them. DNA for the CDR3: TGTGCCAGCAGCACGAGCTCCTACGAGCAGTACTTC. Residues: CASSTSSYEQYF.

V is TRBV4-1 and J is TRBJ1-4, with TRBD1 identical over 7 bases. The CDR3 is 19 amino acids. Germline assignment: CDR1 MGHRA and CDR2 YSYEKL. Losses at the gene ends were 6 bases for V and 1 base for J; bases not matched to a gene: 17. The CDR3 sequence is CASRQITRQGEGTNEKLFF. CDR3 sequence (DNA): TGCGCCAGCAGACAAATTACTAGACAGGGTGAGGGAACTAATGAAAAACTGTTTTTT.

The rearrangement joins TRBV9 to TRBJ2-7; TRBD1 is a possible D gene (5 bases). Germline V gene data show CDR1 as SGDLS and CDR2 as YYNGEE. Deletions cut 3 bases from V and 2 bases from J, with 12 bases between. The CDR3 runs 14 residues. Here the CDR3 DNA reads TGTGCCAGCAGCGCCGACCGACAGACCTACGAGCAGTACTTC. Protein product: CASSADRQTYEQYF. Combining the CDR3 with reference TRBV9 and TRBJ2-7 gives the whole variable domain DSGVTQTPKHLITATGQRVTLRCSPRSGDLSVYWYQQSLDQGLQFLIQYYNGEERAKGNILERFSAQQFPDLHSELNLSSLELGDSALYFCASSADRQTYEQYFGPGTRLTVT.

V usage is TRBV2 and J usage is TRBJ2-2, with D perhaps matching TRBD2 (6 bases). Germline V gene lookup returns CDR1 SNHLY and CDR2 FYNNEI. Trimming shortened V by 3 bases and J by 1 base, and 6 bases separated the two germline ends. The CDR3 is 14 amino acids. In DNA form, the CDR3 reads TGTGCCAGCAGTGAGGGGGGGAACACCGGGGAGCTGTTTTTT. It specifies CASSEGGNTGELFF.

The chain links TRBV6-5 to TRBJ1-6; TRBD1 matches 8 bases. With V trimmed by 4 bases and J by 7 bases, 3 bases remained unmatched. The CDR3 spans 14 residues. Germline assignment: CDR1 MNHEY and CDR2 SVGAGI. CDR3 nucleotide sequence: TGTGCCAGCAGTTCGGACAGGGTGAATTCACCCCTCCACTTT. Translating gives CASSSDRVNSPLHF.

V gene TRBV5-1 combines with J gene TRBJ1-2, with TRBD1 identical over 7 bases. In germline, CDR1 is SGHRS, CDR2 YFSETQ. The CDR3 is 14 amino acids. The ends lost 4 bases at V and 0 bases at J; junction bases unmatched: 3. The CDR3 DNA reads TGCGCCAGCAGCCTCGGGACAGCTAACTATGGCTACACCTTC. Amino acid sequence: CASSLGTANYGYTF.